This TCR beta chain appears in the sequencing data of a study of CD8+ T cells in alopecia areata. Study-wide background: Treated patients received oral tofacitinib, 5 to 10 mg twice daily. The study, taken as a whole, reports: Compared with normal scalp, lesional scalp had higher clonality and more expanded CD8+ clones. With just one nonresponder, it is still uncertain whether baseline CD8+ expansion relates to response.

The sample's treatment: oral pan-JAK inhibitor, 5-10 mg twice daily. Samples from alopecia areata patients were lesional scalp punch biopsies and peripheral blood. Remarks on this clone: Its antigen is unidentified.

Extracted RNA was reverse transcribed into cDNA, the sequencing template. Profiling relied on immunoSEQ multiplex PCR, and the TCRdb table lists in-frame clones only, not all of them. The repertoire holds 150,000 to 200,000 clones, roughly 65% seen once, with 0.7% to 1% in the top ten. The length of the CDR3 is 11 residues. In germline, CDR1 is MNHEY, CDR2 SVGAGI. The ends were cut back, 6 bases at V and 10 bases at J, with 12 bases in the middle. Sequenced here: CD4+ T cells sorted from blood, sampled at week 4, from a patient treated with tofacitinib. The rearrangement links TRBV6-5 to TRBJ1-1; D gene ambiguous. The sequence was collected from a human donor with alopecia areata. CDR3 DNA sequence: TGTGCCAGCAGGGCATGGGAAGGAGCTTTCTTT. It is translated as CASRAWEGAFF.